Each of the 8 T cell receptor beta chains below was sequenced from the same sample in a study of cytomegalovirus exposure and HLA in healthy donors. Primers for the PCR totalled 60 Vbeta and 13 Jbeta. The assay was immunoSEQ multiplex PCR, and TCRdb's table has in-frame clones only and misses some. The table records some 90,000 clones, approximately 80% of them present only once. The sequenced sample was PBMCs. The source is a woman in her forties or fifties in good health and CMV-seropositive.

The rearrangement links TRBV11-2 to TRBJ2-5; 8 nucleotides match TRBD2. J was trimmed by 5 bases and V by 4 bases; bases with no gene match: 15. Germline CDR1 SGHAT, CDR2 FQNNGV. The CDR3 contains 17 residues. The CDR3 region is CASSSGLAGPLVETQYF. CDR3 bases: TGTGCCAGCAGCTCCGGACTAGCAGGGCCCCTCGTCGAGACCCAGTACTTC.

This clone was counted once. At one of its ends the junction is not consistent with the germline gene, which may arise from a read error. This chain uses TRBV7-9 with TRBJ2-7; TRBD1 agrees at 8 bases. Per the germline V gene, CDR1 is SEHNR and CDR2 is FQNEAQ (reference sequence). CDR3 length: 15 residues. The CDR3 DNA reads TGTGCCAGCACCTACTTGACAGGGGATAAGTACGAGCAGTGCTTC. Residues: CASTYLTGDKYEQCF.

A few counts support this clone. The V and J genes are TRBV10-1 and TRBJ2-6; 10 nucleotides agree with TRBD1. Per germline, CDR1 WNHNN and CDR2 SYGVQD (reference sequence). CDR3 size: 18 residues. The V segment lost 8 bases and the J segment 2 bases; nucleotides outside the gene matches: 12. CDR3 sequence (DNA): TGCGCCAGCTTAAAACGGGACAGGGGAAGTACTGGGGCCAACGTCCTGACTTTC. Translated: CASLKRDRGSTGANVLTF.

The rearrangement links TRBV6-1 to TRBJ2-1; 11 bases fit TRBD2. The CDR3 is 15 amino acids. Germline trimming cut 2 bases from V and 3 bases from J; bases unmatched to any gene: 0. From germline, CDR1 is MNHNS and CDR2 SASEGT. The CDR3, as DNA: TGTGCCAGCAGTGAACTAGCGGGGGGCTACAATGAGCAGTTCTTC. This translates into CASSELAGGYNEQFF.

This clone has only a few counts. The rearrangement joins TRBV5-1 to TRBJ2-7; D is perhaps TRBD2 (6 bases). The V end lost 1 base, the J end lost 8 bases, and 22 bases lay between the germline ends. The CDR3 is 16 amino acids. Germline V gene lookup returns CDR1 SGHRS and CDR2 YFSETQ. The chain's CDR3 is CASSLPRTGGEKQQYV. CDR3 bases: TGCGCCAGCAGCTTGCCCCGGACCGGGGGAGAGAAGCAGCAGTACGTC.

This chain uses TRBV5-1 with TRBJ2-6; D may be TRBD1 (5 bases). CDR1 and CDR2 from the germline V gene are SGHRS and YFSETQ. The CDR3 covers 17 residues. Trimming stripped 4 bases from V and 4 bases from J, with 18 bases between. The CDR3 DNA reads TGCGCCAGCAGCCCCGAGACAGTTTCTCGGGGGGCCAACGTCCTGACTTTC. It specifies CASSPETVSRGANVLTF.

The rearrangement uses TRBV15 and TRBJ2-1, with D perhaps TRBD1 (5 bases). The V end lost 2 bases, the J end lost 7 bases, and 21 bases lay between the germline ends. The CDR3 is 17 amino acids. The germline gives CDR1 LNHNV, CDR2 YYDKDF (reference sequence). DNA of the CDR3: TGTGCCACCAGCAGACCCCTGTGGCAGGGTGGTTTTAATGAGCAGTTCTTC. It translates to CATSRPLWQGGFNEQFF.

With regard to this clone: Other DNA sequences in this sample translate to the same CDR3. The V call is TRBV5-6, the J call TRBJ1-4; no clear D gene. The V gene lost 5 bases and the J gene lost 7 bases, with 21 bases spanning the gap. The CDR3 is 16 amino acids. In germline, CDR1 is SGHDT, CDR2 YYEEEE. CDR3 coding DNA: TGTGCCAGCAGTCGCCGGAGGCGGTGGATTAGTGAAAAACTGTTTTTT. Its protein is CASSRRRRWISEKLFF.